This paragraph covers one T cell receptor (beta chain) sequence. The antigen remains unidentified. The CDR3 consists of 16 residues. V was clipped by 3 bases and J by 3 bases; unmatched bases: 7. Germline V gives CDR1 LGHDT, CDR2 YNNKEL (reference sequence). This sample is drawn from a study of T cell responses to AZD1222 COVID-19 vaccine. Study findings and constraints: After the peak T cell response, and only then, were repertoires sampled. Seropositive AZD1222 recipients at baseline numbered only five or six. Nearly half of unique spike-specific TCRs reportedly avoided B.1.351 and B.1.1.7 mutated regions.

The assay was immunoSEQ multiplex PCR, and TCRdb's table has in-frame clones only and misses some. The sample has under 150,000 clones; the top ten hold approximately 2%. The TCR comes from an adult in good health. The sequencing input was peripheral blood. This rearrangement joins TRBV3-1 (or the pseudogene TRBV3-2) to TRBJ1-3; 8 bases line up with TRBD1. CDR3 in amino acids: CASSHKQGEFGNTIYF. The CDR3 nucleotides are TGTGCCAGCAGCCACAAACAGGGGGAATTTGGAAACACCATATATTTT.